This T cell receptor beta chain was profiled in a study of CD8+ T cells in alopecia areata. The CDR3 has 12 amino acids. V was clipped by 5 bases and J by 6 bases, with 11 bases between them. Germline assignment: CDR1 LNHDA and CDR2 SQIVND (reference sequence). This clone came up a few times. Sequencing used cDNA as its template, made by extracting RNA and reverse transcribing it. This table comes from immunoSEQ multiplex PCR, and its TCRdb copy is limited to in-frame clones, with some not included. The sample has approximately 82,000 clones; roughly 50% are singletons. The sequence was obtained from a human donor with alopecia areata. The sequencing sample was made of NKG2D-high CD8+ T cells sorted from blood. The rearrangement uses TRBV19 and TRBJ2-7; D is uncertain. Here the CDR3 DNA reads TGTGCCAGTAGTTTCGGGCGGAGCGAGCAGTACTTC. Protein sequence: CASSFGRSEQYF.